This T cell receptor (beta chain) was found in a study of T cells expressing NK-cell markers. The CDR3 loop spans 19 amino acids. Per the germline V gene, CDR1 is SGDLS and CDR2 is YYNGEE. TCRdb reworked the 5' RACE reads into one entry per CDR3 protein, no DNA. The listing contains approximately 440,000 distinct CDR3 sequences. The chain is built from TRBV9 and TRBJ2-5; TCRdb designates TRBD2, a call that cannot be tested without DNA. The clonotype was recovered from a woman aged 50 to 65 in good health. Sequencing used blood T cells: a sorted CD56 or NKG2C T cell subset, CD4+ or CD8+ T cells, or bulk PBMC T cells (not recorded which). This CDR3 is CASAKGPRAGVGLQETQYF.